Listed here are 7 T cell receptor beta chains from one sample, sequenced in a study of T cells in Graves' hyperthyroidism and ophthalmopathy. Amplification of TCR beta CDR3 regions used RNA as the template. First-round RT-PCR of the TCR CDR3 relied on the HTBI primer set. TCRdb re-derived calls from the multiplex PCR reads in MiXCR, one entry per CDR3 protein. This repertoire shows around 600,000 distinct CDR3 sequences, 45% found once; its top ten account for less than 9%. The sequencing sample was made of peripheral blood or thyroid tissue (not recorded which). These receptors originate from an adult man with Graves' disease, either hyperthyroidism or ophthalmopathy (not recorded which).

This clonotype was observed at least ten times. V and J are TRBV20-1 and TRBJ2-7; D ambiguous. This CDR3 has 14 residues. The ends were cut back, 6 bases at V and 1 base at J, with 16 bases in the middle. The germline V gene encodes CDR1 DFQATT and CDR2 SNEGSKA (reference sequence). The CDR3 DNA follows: TGCAGTGCCCTAATCGGCGCAGGATCCTACGAGCAGTACTTC. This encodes CSALIGAGSYEQYF.

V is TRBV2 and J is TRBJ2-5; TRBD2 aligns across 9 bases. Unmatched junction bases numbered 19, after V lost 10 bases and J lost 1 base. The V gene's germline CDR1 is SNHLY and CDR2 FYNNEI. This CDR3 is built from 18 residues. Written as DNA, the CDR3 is TGTGCCACAGACAGCCCCGGGGTAGCGGGAGTCCCCCAAGAGACCCAGTACTTC. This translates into CATDSPGVAGVPQETQYF. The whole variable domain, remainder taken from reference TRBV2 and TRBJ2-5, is EPEVTQTPSHQVTQMGQEVILRCVPISNHLYFYWYRQILGQKVEFLVSFYNNEISEKSEIFDDQFSVERPDGSNFTLKIRSTKLEDSAMYFCATDSPGVAGVPQETQYFGPGTRLLVL.

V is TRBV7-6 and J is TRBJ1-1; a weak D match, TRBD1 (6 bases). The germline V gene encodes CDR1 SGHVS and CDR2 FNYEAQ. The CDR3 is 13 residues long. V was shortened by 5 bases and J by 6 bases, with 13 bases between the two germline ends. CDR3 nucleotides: TGTGCCAGCAGCGAGGACAGAGGTGCTGAAGCTTTCTTT. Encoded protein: CASSEDRGAEAFF.

CDR3 protein: CASSFSTAYGYTF. CDR3 coding DNA: TGTGCCAGCAGCTTCAGTACAGCCTATGGCTACACCTTC. The chain joins TRBV7-6 to TRBJ1-2; D is ambiguous. The V gene lost 3 bases and the J gene lost 4 bases, with 9 bases spanning the gap. Germline assignment: CDR1 SGHVS and CDR2 FNYEAQ. The CDR3 covers 13 residues.

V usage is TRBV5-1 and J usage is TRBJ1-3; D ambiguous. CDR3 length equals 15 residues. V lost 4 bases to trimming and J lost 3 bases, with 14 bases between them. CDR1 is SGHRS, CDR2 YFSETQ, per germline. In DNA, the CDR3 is TGCGCCAGCAGCCAACTCAGCCTTGTTGGAAACACCATATATTTT. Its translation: CASSQLSLVGNTIYF.

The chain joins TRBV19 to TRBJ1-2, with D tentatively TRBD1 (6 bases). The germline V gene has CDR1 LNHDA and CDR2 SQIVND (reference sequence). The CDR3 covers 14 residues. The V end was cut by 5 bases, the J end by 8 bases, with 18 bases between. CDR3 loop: CASSRTGPNAGYTF. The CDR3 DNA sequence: TGTGCCAGTAGTCGAACAGGGCCAAATGCGGGCTACACCTTC.

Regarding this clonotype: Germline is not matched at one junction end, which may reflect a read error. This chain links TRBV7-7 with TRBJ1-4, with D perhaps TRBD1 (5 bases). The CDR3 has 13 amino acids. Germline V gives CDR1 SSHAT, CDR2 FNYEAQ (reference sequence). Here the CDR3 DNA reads TGTGCTAGCAGCTTCCAGGGTTCTGAAAAACTGTTTTTT. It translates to CASSFQGSEKLFF.